This entry is about one T cell receptor beta chain. This clonotype was detected ten times or more. It has no known antigen specificity. No base quality values were provided; no much bigger clone lies one nucleotide off. The CDR3 runs 15 amino acids, cysteine and phenylalanine included. The retained sequence is limited to the CDR3, 45 bases, with the frame set at the first base. Relative to germline, V is missing 6 bases and J is missing 6 bases, with 10 bases of the junction outside any gene match. CDR1 and CDR2, looked up from the germline V gene (reference sequence), are SEHNR and FQNEAQ. The entry originates in a study of Graves' ophthalmopathy and Graves' hyperthyroidism (dated 2018 in TCRdb). Regarding the complete study: Stable hyperthyroidism was defined as no progression to ophthalmopathy within 18 months of follow-up. The study used signatures of the TCR beta repertoire to tell Graves' ophthalmopathy apart from Graves' hyperthyroidism and to predict which patients would progress to ophthalmopathy. In total, over 130 blood samples were TCR-sequenced: around 42 ophthalmopathy, some 75 hyperthyroidism and roughly 17 hyperthyroidism-to-ophthalmopathy patients. A discovery set of 100 or so patients (around 44 ophthalmopathy, approximately 58 stable hyperthyroidism) was enrolled to explore V-J signatures distinguishing ophthalmopathy from hyperthyroidism. An independent validation cohort comprised some 18 hyperthyroidism patients and around 16 patients who later progressed from hyperthyroidism to ophthalmopathy. In about 6 hyperthyroidism patients, T-cell repertoires of thyroid tissue and blood were compared. After sampling, hyperthyroidism patients received methimazole starting at 30 mg daily, and ophthalmopathy patients received high-dose intravenous methylprednisolone.

TCR beta CDR3 regions were amplified from RNA transcripts for repertoire sequencing. HTBI primers and the Qiagen OneStep RT-PCR kit were used in a first-round RT-PCR, which was followed by a second-round multiplex PCR, size selection and purification. The libraries underwent paired-end sequencing with 100 bp reads on an Illumina HiSeq2000. As for the authors' bioinformatics: SOAPnuke was used for read processing, and reads with adapters, uncalled bases, a mean Phred below 15, or no exact constant-primer or identifier match were discarded. COPE v1.2.5 was used to merge the high-quality paired reads. Unique nucleotide sequences were defined as clonotypes and aligned to IMGT TRB V, D and J references using MiTCR v1.1. Only V-J combinations with frequency above 0.0001 were analysed, covering approximately 99% of repertoires. For each V-J combination, a TCR clonal expansion and chaos score was defined as the ratio of F50 clonal expansion to chaos observed in the TCRdist matrix. Features were reduced by Welch's t-statistics and random forest to more than 10 V-J combinations, which fed a naive Bayes classifier. The Morisita-Horn index was used to measure how similar the thyroid and blood repertoires were. The public sequencing data were trimmed at Q25 with fastp and processed into clonotypes with MiXCR by TCRdb, which kept only in-frame beta chains. Every distinct CDR3 protein forms one entry, paired with its most common genes and DNA. It is TCRdb's table, rather than the study itself, that gives the V and J calls and clone size. The sample table lists around 590,000 distinct CDR3 sequences, roughly 40% of them with a count of one. The ten largest account for approximately 4.1% of the sample.

Hyperthyroidism patients were newly diagnosed, were aged 18 to 65 years, and had a disease duration under 2 months. Anyone with other autoimmune diseases, uncontrolled infections, pregnancy or lactation was excluded from the study. Clinical symptoms, serum thyroxine, TRAb, thyroid ultrasound and orbital computed tomography were used for diagnosis. Total RNA was extracted using Trizol reagent, and RNA quality was checked on an Agilent 2100 Bioanalyzer. Summary of the overall study and its limitations: In cross-validation, the 13-signature model distinguished ophthalmopathy from stable hyperthyroidism with just over 85% sensitivity and approximately 81% specificity, and in the test set the corresponding values were 80% and 75%. Sample size was not statistically predetermined, and group allocation was not concealed from the investigators. In validation, the model predicted ophthalmopathy progression with roughly 68% sensitivity and roughly 72% specificity; about a dozen predicted patients were CT-confirmed with GO in a median of roughly 6.8 months. Most expanded thyroid clonotypes with a frequency above 0.001 also appeared in blood, which suggests that blood repertoires may reflect the immune response in the thyroid.

This clonotype originated in an adult man with Graves' hyperthyroidism. This sequence uses TRBV7-9 and TRBJ1-2; 10 central nucleotides agree with TRBD1. The specimen sequenced was peripheral blood or thyroid tissue (not recorded which). The CDR3 protein: CASRKRTGTGDGYTF. The bases read TGTGCCAGCAGAAAAAGGACCGGGACAGGGGATGGCTACACCTTC.